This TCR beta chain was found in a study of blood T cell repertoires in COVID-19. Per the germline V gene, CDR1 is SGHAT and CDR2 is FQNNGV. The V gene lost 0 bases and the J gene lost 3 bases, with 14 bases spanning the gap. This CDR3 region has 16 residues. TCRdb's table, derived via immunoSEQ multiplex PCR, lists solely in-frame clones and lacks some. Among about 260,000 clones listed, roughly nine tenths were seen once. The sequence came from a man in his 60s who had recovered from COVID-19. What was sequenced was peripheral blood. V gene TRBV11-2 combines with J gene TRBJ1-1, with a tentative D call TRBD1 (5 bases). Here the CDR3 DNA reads TGTGCCAGCAGCTTAGATTCGGCAGGGCTCTACACTGAAGCTTTCTTT. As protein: CASSLDSAGLYTEAFF. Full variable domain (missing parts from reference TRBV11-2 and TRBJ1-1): EAGVAQSPRYKIIEKRQSVAFWCNPISGHATLYWYQQILGQGPKLLIQFQNNGVVDDSQLPKDRFSAERLKGVDSTLKIQPAKLEDSAVYLCASSLDSAGLYTEAFFGQGTRLTVV.